The 8 T cell receptor beta chains below were found in one sample sequenced in a study of T cell repertoires in aging, cancer and after chemotherapy. Multiplex touch-down PCR with TRB-A/B primers amplified rearranged V-D-J TRB sequences. One entry per CDR3 protein, called by TCRdb with MiXCR from the multiplex PCR reads. Of a few thousand distinct CDR3 sequences listed, more than 50% are singletons. TCR beta rearrangements were amplified from peripheral blood genomic DNA. Sequencing input: blood. All receptors derive from a human donor with a solid tumor.

This clonotype came up a few times. V is TRBV7-2 and J is TRBJ2-7, with D maybe TRBD2 (6 bases). The CDR3 spans 15 residues. The germline CDR1 and CDR2 sequences are SGHTA and FQGNSA. The V gene lost 0 bases and the J gene lost 2 bases, with 11 bases spanning the gap. CDR3 protein: CASSLAQRAPYEQYF. CDR3 coding DNA: TGTGCCAGCAGCTTAGCACAGCGGGCACCCTACGAGCAGTACTTC.

For the CDR3, the DNA is TGTGCCAGTAAGAAGTGGGATAATTCACCCCTCCACTTT. Translated: CASKKWDNSPLHF. The gene calls are TRBV19 and TRBJ1-6, with D uncertain. Germline V CDR1 and CDR2: LNHDA, SQIVND (reference sequence). The CDR3 has 13 residues. V was cut by 7 bases and J by 5 bases, with 9 bases left in between. Variable domain in full (rest from reference TRBV19 and TRBJ1-6): DGGITQSPKYLFRKEGQNVTLSCEQNLNHDAMYWYRQDPGQGLRLIYYSQIVNDFQKGDIAEGYSVSREKKESFPLTVTSAQKNPTAFYLCASKKWDNSPLHFGNGTRLTVT.

This chain uses TRBV6-4 with TRBJ2-1; no clear D. The CDR3 contains 14 residues. V lost 0 bases to trimming and J lost 4 bases, with 7 bases between them. Germline V lookup: CDR1 MRHNA, CDR2 SNTAGT. Here the CDR3 DNA reads TGTGCCAGCAGTGACTCAGGGATGTACAATGAGCAGTTCTTC. Its protein product is CASSDSGMYNEQFF.

On this clonotype: One end of the junction does not line up with germline, which may come from a read error. The chain has TRBV7-2 and TRBJ2-3; D may be TRBD2 (5 bases). Germline-derived CDR1 and CDR2 are SGHTA and FQGNSA. This CDR3 is 11 amino acids long. The CDR3 DNA sequence: TGTGCCAGCAGCTTAGGGACTTTTCCCCATTTT. This translates into CASSLGTFPHF.

The V and J genes are TRBV4-2 and TRBJ1-2; D is unclear. The germline V and J ends were trimmed by 0 bases and 8 bases, with 16 bases remaining between them. Germline CDR1 reads LGHNA; CDR2 reads YNFKEQ. This CDR3 spans 15 amino acids. The CDR3 here is CASSQDQRKGGGYTF. In nucleotides, the CDR3 is TGTGCCAGCAGCCAAGACCAACGGAAAGGTGGGGGCTACACCTTC.

This clonotype occurred a few times. The chain uses TRBV15 and TRBJ1-6, with no clear D. The V and J ends lost 0 bases and 7 bases respectively, with 16 bases between them. The length of the CDR3 is 17 residues. Germline V CDR1 and CDR2: LNHNV, YYDKDF (reference sequence). This CDR3 reads CATSRDPTGLQNSPLHF. CDR3 coding DNA: TGTGCCACCAGCAGAGACCCCACCGGGTTACAGAATTCACCCCTCCACTTT.

The chain carries TRBV6-5 and TRBJ2-1; either TRBD1 or TRBD2 may supply D (6 bases each). Per the germline V gene, CDR1 is MNHEY and CDR2 is SVGAGI. V was clipped by 5 bases and J by 7 bases, with 18 bases between them. This CDR3 contains 15 residues. The CDR3 DNA reads as TGTGCCAGCAGTCTAACTGCGGGACAAATTAATGAGCAGTTCTTC. Translated: CASSLTAGQINEQFF.

This clonotype came up once. This sequence joins TRBV7-2 and TRBJ1-6, with no clear D. In germline, CDR1 is SGHTA, CDR2 FQGNSA. The germline V and J ends were trimmed by 3 bases and 6 bases, with 9 bases remaining between them. This CDR3 has 14 amino acids. The CDR3 region is CASSLGNFNSPLHF. The CDR3 DNA is TGTGCCAGCAGCTTGGGGAACTTTAATTCACCCCTCCACTTT.